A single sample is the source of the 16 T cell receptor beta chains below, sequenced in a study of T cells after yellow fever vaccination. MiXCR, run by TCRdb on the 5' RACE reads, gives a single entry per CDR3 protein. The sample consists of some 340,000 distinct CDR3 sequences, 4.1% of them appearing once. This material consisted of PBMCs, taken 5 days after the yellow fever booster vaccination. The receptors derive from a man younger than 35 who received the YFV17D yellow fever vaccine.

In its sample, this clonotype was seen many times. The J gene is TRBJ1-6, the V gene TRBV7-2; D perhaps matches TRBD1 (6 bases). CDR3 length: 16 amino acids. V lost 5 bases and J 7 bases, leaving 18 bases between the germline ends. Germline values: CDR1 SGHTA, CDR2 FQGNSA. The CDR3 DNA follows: TGTGCCAGCAGCCCCCGGACAGCTAAAGCCAATTCACCCCTCCACTTT. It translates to CASSPRTAKANSPLHF.

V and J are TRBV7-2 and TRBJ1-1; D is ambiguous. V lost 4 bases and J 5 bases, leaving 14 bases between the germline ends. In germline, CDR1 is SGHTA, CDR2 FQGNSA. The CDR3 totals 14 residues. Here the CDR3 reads CASSSRSGGTEAFF. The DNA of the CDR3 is TGTGCCAGCAGCTCGAGAAGTGGTGGGACTGAAGCTTTCTTT. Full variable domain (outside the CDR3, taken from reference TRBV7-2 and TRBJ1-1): GAGVSQSPSNKVTEKGKDVELRCDPISGHTALYWYRQSLGQGLEFLIYFQGNSAPDKSGLPSDRFSAERTGGSVSTLTIQRTQQEDSAVYLCASSSRSGGTEAFFGQGTRLTVV.

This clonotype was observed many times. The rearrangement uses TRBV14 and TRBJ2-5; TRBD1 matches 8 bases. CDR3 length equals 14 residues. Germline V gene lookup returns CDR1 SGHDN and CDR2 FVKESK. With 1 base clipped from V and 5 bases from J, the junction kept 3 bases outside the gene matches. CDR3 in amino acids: CASSQGTGFETQYF. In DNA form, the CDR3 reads TGTGCCAGCAGCCAAGGGACAGGGTTCGAGACCCAGTACTTC.

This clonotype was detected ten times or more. The CDR3 loop reads CASSQEGAKGANTGELFF. The CDR3 nucleotides are TGCGCCAGCAGCCAAGAAGGGGCAAAGGGGGCGAACACCGGGGAGCTGTTTTTT. The rearrangement uses TRBV4-3 and TRBJ2-2, with D tentatively TRBD1 (6 bases). This CDR3 is built from 18 residues. V was clipped by 0 bases and J by 0 bases, with 14 bases between them. Germline V gene sequence: CDR1 LGHNA, CDR2 YSLEER.

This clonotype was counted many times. For the CDR3, the DNA is TGCGCCAGCAGCTCTGGGACAGGCCCCAGAACCATTCAGTACTTC. Residues: CASSSGTGPRTIQYF. V usage is TRBV5-1 and J usage is TRBJ2-4; 8 bases line up with TRBD1. Germline V lookup: CDR1 SGHRS, CDR2 YFSETQ. The CDR3 totals 15 residues. The V gene end was trimmed by 3 bases and the J gene end by 9 bases; junction bases not matched to a gene: 11.

CDR3 sequence (DNA): TGTGCCAGCAGTCTTCAGGGGGTCGGGAATCAGCCCCAGCATTTT. Translating gives CASSLQGVGNQPQHF. The gene calls are TRBV28 and TRBJ1-5; 7 bases are shared with TRBD1. Germline V gene data show CDR1 as MDHEN and CDR2 as SYDVKM. V shed 5 bases, J shed 4 bases, and the junction held 8 bases outside the gene matches. CDR3 length: 15 residues.

CDR3 DNA: TGCGCCAGCAGCCGGGACAGTCCGAACACCGGGGAGCTGTTTTTT. Translation: CASSRDSPNTGELFF. The rearrangement links TRBV5-1 to TRBJ2-2, with 7 nucleotides matching TRBD1. J lost 0 bases, V lost 4 bases, and 3 bases had no gene match. The CDR3 has 15 residues. Germline V lookup: CDR1 SGHRS, CDR2 YFSETQ.

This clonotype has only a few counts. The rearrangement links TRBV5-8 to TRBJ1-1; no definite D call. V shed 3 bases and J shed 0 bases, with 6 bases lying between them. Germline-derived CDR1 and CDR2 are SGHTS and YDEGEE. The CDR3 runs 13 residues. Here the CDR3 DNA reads TGTGCCAGCAGCTGGGTCTTGAACACTGAAGCTTTCTTT. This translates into CASSWVLNTEAFF.

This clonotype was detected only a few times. The CDR3 reads CASEQNHSYGYTF. CDR3 sequence (DNA): TGTGCCAGCGAACAGAATCACTCTTATGGCTACACCTTC. The chain is built from TRBV2 and TRBJ1-2; unclear D gene. V shed 8 bases and J shed 5 bases, with 15 bases lying between them. The CDR3 extends over 13 amino acids. Germline CDR1 is SNHLY and CDR2 is FYNNEI.

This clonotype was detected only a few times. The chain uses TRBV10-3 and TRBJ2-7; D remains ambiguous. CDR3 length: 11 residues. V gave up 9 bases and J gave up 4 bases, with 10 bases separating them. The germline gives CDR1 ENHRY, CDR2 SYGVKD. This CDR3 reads CAISVGYEQYF. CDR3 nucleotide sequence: TGTGCCATTTCTGTTGGATACGAGCAGTACTTC.

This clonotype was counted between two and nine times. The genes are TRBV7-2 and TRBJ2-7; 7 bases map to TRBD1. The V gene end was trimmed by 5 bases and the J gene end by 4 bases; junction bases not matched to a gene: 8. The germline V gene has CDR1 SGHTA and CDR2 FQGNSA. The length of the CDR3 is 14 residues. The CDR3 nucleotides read TGTGCCAGCAGCAGTAGACAGGGACCTTACGAGCAGTACGTC. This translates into CASSSRQGPYEQYV.

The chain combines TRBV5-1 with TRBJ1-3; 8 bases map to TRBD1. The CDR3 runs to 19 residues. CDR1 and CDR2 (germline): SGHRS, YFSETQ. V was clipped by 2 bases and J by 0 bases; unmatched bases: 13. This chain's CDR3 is CASSLRSGTGDSSGNTIYF. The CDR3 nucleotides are TGCGCCAGCAGCTTAAGGTCCGGGACAGGAGATTCCTCTGGAAACACCATATATTTT. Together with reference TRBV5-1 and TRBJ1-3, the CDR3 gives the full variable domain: KAGVTQTPRYLIKTRGQQVTLSCSPISGHRSVSWYQQTPGQGLQFLFEYFSETQRNKGNFPGRFSGRQFSNSRSEMNVSTLELGDSALYLCASSLRSGTGDSSGNTIYFGEGSWLTVV.

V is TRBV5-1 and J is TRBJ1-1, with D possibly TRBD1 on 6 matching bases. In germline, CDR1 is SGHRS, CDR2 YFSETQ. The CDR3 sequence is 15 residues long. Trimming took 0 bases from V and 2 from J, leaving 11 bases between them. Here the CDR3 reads CASSLAGGGNTEAFF. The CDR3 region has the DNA TGCGCCAGCAGCTTGGCCGGTGGGGGCAACACTGAAGCTTTCTTT.

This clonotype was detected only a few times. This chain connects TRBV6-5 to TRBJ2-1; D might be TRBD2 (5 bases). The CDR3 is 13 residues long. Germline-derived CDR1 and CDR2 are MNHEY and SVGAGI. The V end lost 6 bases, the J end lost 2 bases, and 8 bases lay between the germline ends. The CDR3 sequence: CASRRGTYNEQFF. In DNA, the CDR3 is TGTGCCAGCAGGAGAGGGACCTACAATGAGCAGTTCTTC.

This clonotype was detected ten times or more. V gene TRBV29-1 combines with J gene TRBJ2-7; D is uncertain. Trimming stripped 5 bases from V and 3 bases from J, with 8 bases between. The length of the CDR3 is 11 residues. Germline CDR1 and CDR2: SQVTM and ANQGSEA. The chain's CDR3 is CSVSQNYEQYF. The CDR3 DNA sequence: TGCAGCGTTAGTCAGAACTACGAGCAGTACTTC.

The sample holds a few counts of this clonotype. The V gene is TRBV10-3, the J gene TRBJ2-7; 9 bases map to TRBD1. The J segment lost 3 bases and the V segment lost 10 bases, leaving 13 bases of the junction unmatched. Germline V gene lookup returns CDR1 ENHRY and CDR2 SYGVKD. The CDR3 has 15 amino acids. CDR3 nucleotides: TGTGCCACCCCGTCCCGGGACAGGGTTGGCTACGAGCAGTACGTC. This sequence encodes CATPSRDRVGYEQYV.